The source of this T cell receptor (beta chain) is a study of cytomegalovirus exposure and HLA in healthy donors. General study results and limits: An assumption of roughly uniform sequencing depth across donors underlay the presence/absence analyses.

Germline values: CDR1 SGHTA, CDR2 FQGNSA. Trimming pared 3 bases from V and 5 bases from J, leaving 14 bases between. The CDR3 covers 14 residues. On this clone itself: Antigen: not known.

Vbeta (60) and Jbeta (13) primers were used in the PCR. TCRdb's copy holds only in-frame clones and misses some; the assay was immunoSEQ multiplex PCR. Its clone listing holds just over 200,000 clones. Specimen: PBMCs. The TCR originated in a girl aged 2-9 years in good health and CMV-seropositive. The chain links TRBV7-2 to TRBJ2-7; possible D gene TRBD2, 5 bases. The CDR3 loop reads CASSLRENWDEQYF. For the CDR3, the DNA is TGTGCCAGCAGCTTGAGGGAGAATTGGGACGAGCAGTACTTC.